A single T cell receptor (beta chain) is shown here with its context. Its specificity is not known. The data were obtained in a study of early T cells in non-severe SARS-CoV-2 infection. The germline CDR1 and CDR2 sequences are SGHTA and FQGNSA. The CDR3 sequence is 15 residues long. The V and J ends lost 5 bases and 8 bases respectively, with 20 bases between them. cDNA molecules, individually, were tagged with unique molecular identifiers. TCRdb redid the calling of the 5' RACE reads with MiXCR, one entry per CDR3 protein. This table holds about 85,000 distinct CDR3 sequences, roughly 14% found once. Notes on the study in general: VDJdb matching skewed toward anti-spike CD8 responses, missing private and CD4 specificities.

The V and J genes are TRBV7-2 and TRBJ2-3; tentatively, D is TRBD1 or TRBD2 (6 bases each). The clonotype originates from an adult who was a healthcare worker with PCR-confirmed SARS-CoV-2 infection or an uninfected control (not recorded which). The sequenced material came from whole blood. This CDR3 is CASSIRPREGGTQYF. The DNA of the CDR3 is TGTGCCAGCAGCATACGCCCCCGAGAGGGGGGTACGCAGTATTTT. The full variable domain, with the rest looked up from reference TRBV7-2 and TRBJ2-3, is GAGVSQSPSNKVTEKGKDVELRCDPISGHTALYWYRQSLGQGLEFLIYFQGNSAPDKSGLPSDRFSAERTGGSVSTLTIQRTQQEDSAVYLCASSIRPREGGTQYFGPGTRLTVL.